This entry lists 8 T cell receptor beta chains sequenced from one sample in a study of T cell changes during pregnancy in multiple sclerosis (dated by TCRdb to the late 2010s). Library generation was performed with the immunoSEQ multiplex PCR assay. In its TCRdb copy, this immuneACCESS table keeps in-frame sequences only and misses some clones. Where compared with another copy, unresolved V genes explain less than half of these, and the others have no known cause. For this sample there are tens of thousands of clones; 91% appear just once. 0.6% to 0.8% of the sample lies in the top ten. The material was peripheral blood, obtained in the third trimester of pregnancy. These receptors were collected from a female donor in good health, enrolled as a control in a pregnancy study.

The chain recombines TRBV7-2 with TRBJ1-2; 7 bases align to TRBD1. Germline trimming cut 2 bases from V and 10 bases from J; bases unmatched to any gene: 7. Germline V CDR1 and CDR2: SGHTA, FQGNSA. The length of the CDR3 is 13 residues. CDR3 sequence: CASSLPFDRDYTF. CDR3 in DNA: TGTGCCAGCAGCTTACCCTTTGACAGGGACTACACCTTC.

This chain joins TRBV4-3 and TRBJ2-1; 8 nucleotides line up with TRBD2. CDR1 and CDR2 from the germline V gene are LGHNA and YSLEER. Germline trimming cut 4 bases from V and 8 bases from J; bases unmatched to any gene: 16. The CDR3 has 17 residues. DNA for the CDR3: TGCGCCAGCAGCCGCTACACCACGGGAGGGCCATTGGATGAGCAGTTCTTC. The encoded protein is CASSRYTTGGPLDEQFF.

This chain uses TRBV11-2 with TRBJ2-7, with TRBD1 matching over 9 bases. Germline lookup yields CDR1 SGHAT and CDR2 FQNNGV. V dropped 5 bases and J dropped 2; count of bases not matched to a gene: 7. CDR3 length: 15 residues. CDR3 in DNA: TGTGCCAGCAGCCTCCTCGGGGACAGGGCCTACGAGCAGTACTTC. Protein product: CASSLLGDRAYEQYF. Full variable domain (outside the CDR3, taken from reference TRBV11-2 and TRBJ2-7): EAGVAQSPRYKIIEKRQSVAFWCNPISGHATLYWYQQILGQGPKLLIQFQNNGVVDDSQLPKDRFSAERLKGVDSTLKIQPAKLEDSAVYLCASSLLGDRAYEQYFGPGTRLTVT.

The chain carries TRBV19 and TRBJ1-1; 7 nucleotides line up with TRBD1. Trimming cost V 5 bases and J 2 bases; bases outside gene matches: 5. The CDR3 spans 14 residues. Per the germline V gene, CDR1 is LNHDA and CDR2 is SQIVND (reference sequence). The CDR3 region is CASSRDRFNTEAFF. CDR3 DNA sequence: TGTGCCAGTAGTCGGGACAGATTTAACACTGAAGCTTTCTTT.

The chain employs TRBV7-9 and TRBJ2-7; 7 bases are a match to TRBD1. With V trimmed by 5 bases and J by 4 bases, 2 bases remained unmatched. The CDR3 length is 12 residues. Germline values: CDR1 SEHNR, CDR2 FQNEAQ (reference sequence). The CDR3, as DNA: TGTGCCAGCAGCGTACAGGGGTACGAGCAGTACTTC. Its translation: CASSVQGYEQYF.

Of note for this clone: At one boundary the junction diverges from the germline segment, which might be a read error. The CDR3 reads CASSTGGIDEQYF. The CDR3 DNA sequence: TGTGCTAGCAGTACAGGGGGCATCGACGAGCAGTACTTC. The genes are TRBV7-7 and TRBJ2-7; 9 bases line up with TRBD1. The V gene's germline CDR1 is SSHAT and CDR2 FNYEAQ (reference sequence). The CDR3 has 13 residues.

The V gene is TRBV6-6, the J gene TRBJ1-2, with no clear D. The germline V and J ends were trimmed by 4 bases and 7 bases, with 16 bases remaining between them. Germline CDR1 reads MNHNY; CDR2 reads SVGAGI (reference sequence). CDR3 length equals 14 residues. The CDR3 DNA reads TGTGCCAGCAGTTCCGCCCAGGTTCGTGGTGGCTACACCTTC. It translates to CASSSAQVRGGYTF.

V usage is TRBV6-1 and J usage is TRBJ1-6; D unresolved. This CDR3 is 17 amino acids long. V was trimmed by 1 base and J by 0 bases, leaving 10 bases between them. The germline V gene has CDR1 MNHNS and CDR2 SASEGT. CDR3 loop: CASSEGRLSSYNSPLHF. Here the CDR3 DNA reads TGTGCCAGCAGTGAAGGCAGGCTCAGCTCCTATAATTCACCCCTCCACTTT.